These 27 T cell receptor beta chains share one sample of origin, sequenced in a study of CXCR3-negative and CXCR3-positive naive CD8 T cells. It was by 5' RACE with UMI labels that the TRB cDNA libraries were prepared. TCRdb reworked the 5' RACE reads into one entry per CDR3 protein, no DNA. The sample table sets out about 51,000 distinct CDR3 sequences. These receptors' antigens are unknown. General study findings and limits: Greater hydrophobicity was found in TRB CDR3s of CXCR3-positive naive cells than of CXCR3-negative naive cells.

Sequencing was carried out using naive CXCR3+ CD8+ T cells from blood. As to subset: CD45RO-CCR7+CD27+CD95- naive CD8+ T cells expressing CXCR3 (TNR3+). The receptor set was obtained from a human donor in good health. Some clones in this sample may be carry-over from other donors' samples.

This chain links TRBV5-5 with TRBJ2-3; checking the TCRdb D call of TRBD2 is not possible without DNA. The CDR3 length is 16 residues. CDR1 SGHKS and CDR2 YYEKEE come from the germline V gene (reference sequence). The CDR3 spells CASSLPTSGPADTQYF.

The chain carries TRBV5-5 and TRBJ2-7. Germline V gene data show CDR1 as SGHKS and CDR2 as YYEKEE (reference sequence). The CDR3 is 11 residues long. The CDR3: CASVLTYEQYF.

The rearrangement joins TRBV25-1 to TRBJ1-2; TCRdb outputs TRBD1, but without DNA this stays unchecked. Per the germline V gene, CDR1 is MGHDK and CDR2 is SYGVNS. The CDR3 loop spans 13 amino acids. CDR3 residues: CASSPAGSYGYTF.

The chain couples TRBV14 to TRBJ2-7; the D call of TRBD1 rests on TCRdb alone, since no DNA is present to check it. The CDR3 spans 12 residues. Germline lookup yields CDR1 SGHDN and CDR2 FVKESK. The CDR3 sequence: CASSARWNEQYF.

The rearrangement links TRBV7-2 to TRBJ2-1; TCRdb's D call of TRBD1 is untestable without DNA. Germline V CDR1 and CDR2: SGHTA, FQGNSA. The CDR3 runs to 16 residues. The CDR3 loop reads CASSFSTGGSYNEQFF.

The rearrangement joins TRBV6-2 or TRBV6-3 to TRBJ2-7; TCRdb outputs TRBD1, but without DNA this stays unchecked. CDR1 is MNHEY, CDR2 SVGEGT, per germline. The CDR3 extends over 14 amino acids. The chain's CDR3 is CASSRPGQIYEQYF.

The V and J genes are TRBV20-1 and TRBJ1-1; the TCRdb D gene call, TRBD1, has no DNA to confirm it. The CDR3 consists of 14 residues. Germline V CDR1 and CDR2: DFQATT, SNEGSKA (reference sequence). This CDR3 reads CSATDRGYGTEAFF.

V is TRBV9 and J is TRBJ1-4; TCRdb returns TRBD1, unconfirmable since there is no DNA. CDR1 is SGDLS, CDR2 YYNGEE, per germline. There are 15 residues in the CDR3. CDR3: CASSATGTLNEKLFF.

The V gene is TRBV9, the J gene TRBJ2-3. Germline V CDR1 and CDR2: SGDLS, YYNGEE. This CDR3 is built from 15 residues. The CDR3 spells CASSVAGLGPDTQYF.

The chain joins TRBV7-6 to TRBJ2-1; as DNA is missing, the TRBD1 call by TCRdb cannot be tested. This CDR3 has 13 amino acids. Germline CDR1 and CDR2: SGHVS and FNYEAQ. The CDR3 sequence: CASSRGPYNEQFF.

The chain combines TRBV3-2 with TRBJ1-1. TRBV3-2 is deemed a pseudogene. The CDR3 extends over 16 amino acids. This chain's CDR3 is CASSRSGTDMNTEAFF.

This chain joins TRBV7-8 and TRBJ2-1; TCRdb's D call, TRBD2, is unchecked because there is no DNA. Germline CDR1 and CDR2: SGHVS and FQNEAQ. CDR3 length equals 15 residues. CDR3 loop: CASSPIAGNYNEQFF.

V gene TRBV5-1 combines with J gene TRBJ2-7; TCRdb designates TRBD1, a call that cannot be tested without DNA. The germline V gene encodes CDR1 SGHRS and CDR2 YFSETQ. The CDR3 runs to 14 residues. CDR3: CASSFGGPTYEQYF. Complete variable domain (other parts from reference TRBV5-1 and TRBJ2-7): KAGVTQTPRYLIKTRGQQVTLSCSPISGHRSVSWYQQTPGQGLQFLFEYFSETQRNKGNFPGRFSGRQFSNSRSEMNVSTLELGDSALYLCASSFGGPTYEQYFGPGTRLTVT.

The chain has TRBV4-2 and TRBJ2-1; TCRdb reports TRBD2, a call that lacks DNA to check it against. Germline V gene sequence: CDR1 LGHNA, CDR2 YNFKEQ. The CDR3 is 17 amino acids. This CDR3 reads CASSQDLETTSYNEQFF.

The rearrangement links TRBV7-9 to TRBJ1-1. Per the germline V gene, CDR1 is SEHNR and CDR2 is FQNEAQ (reference sequence). The CDR3 contains 14 residues. The CDR3 region is CASSPRGGNTEAFF.

The chain uses TRBV12-3 or TRBV12-4 and TRBJ1-1. The CDR3 length is 12 residues. The CDR3 sequence: CASSPIRPEAFF.

The genes are TRBV20-1 and TRBJ2-2. The germline CDR1 and CDR2 sequences are DFQATT and SNEGSKA (reference sequence). The CDR3 runs 13 residues. CDR3 protein: CSARTVNTGELFF.

The chain combines TRBV28 with TRBJ2-7. From germline, CDR1 is MDHEN and CDR2 SYDVKM. CDR3 size: 13 residues. This chain's CDR3 is CASNLQGFYEQYF. Full variable domain (missing parts from reference TRBV28 and TRBJ2-7): DVKVTQSSRYLVKRTGEKVFLECVQDMDHENMFWYRQDPGLGLRLIYFSYDVKMKEKGDIPEGYSVSREKKERFSLILESASTNQTSMYLCASNLQGFYEQYFGPGTRLTVT.

The chain has TRBV5-4 and TRBJ2-1; there is no DNA to check the TCRdb D call of TRBD2. Germline-derived CDR1 and CDR2 are SGHNT and YYREEE (reference sequence). The CDR3 is made up of 14 amino acids. CDR3: CASSLEARNNEQFF.

The rearrangement joins TRBV7-6 to TRBJ2-2. The CDR3 is 14 amino acids. Germline lookup yields CDR1 SGHVS and CDR2 FNYEAQ. This CDR3 is CASSQDQYTGELFF.

CDR3 protein: CSVEEQGAHGYTF. The chain has TRBV29-1 and TRBJ1-2; the D call from TCRdb, TRBD1, cannot be confirmed without DNA. CDR1 SQVTM and CDR2 ANQGSEA come from the germline V gene. The CDR3 length is 13 residues.

The chain couples TRBV5-6 to TRBJ2-2; TCRdb gives TRBD2 as the D gene, but with no DNA this cannot be confirmed. The CDR3 is made up of 16 amino acids. In germline, CDR1 is SGHDT, CDR2 YYEEEE. CDR3 sequence reads: CASSPPGGEGTGELFF.

V and J are TRBV7-9 and TRBJ1-1. The CDR3 is 12 residues long. CDR1 and CDR2 (germline): SEHNR, FQNEAQ (reference sequence). CDR3 residues: CASSLADLEAFF.

V gene TRBV14 combines with J gene TRBJ1-2; checking the TCRdb D call of TRBD1 is not possible without DNA. Germline values: CDR1 SGHDN, CDR2 FVKESK. The CDR3 loop spans 14 amino acids. CDR3 region: CASSAWDRNYGYTF.

The rearrangement joins TRBV29-1 to TRBJ2-2. From germline, CDR1 is SQVTM and CDR2 ANQGSEA. This CDR3 has 13 amino acids. This CDR3 reads CSVEVPYTGELFF.

This chain connects TRBV20-1 to TRBJ2-7; TCRdb's assignment of TRBD2 cannot be checked, as there is no DNA. The length of the CDR3 is 15 residues. Germline V CDR1 and CDR2: DFQATT, SNEGSKA (reference sequence). CDR3 in amino acids: CSARDWDSYSYEQYF.

J is TRBJ1-1 and V is TRBV20-1; the D call from TCRdb, TRBD1, cannot be confirmed without DNA. Germline-derived CDR1 and CDR2 are DFQATT and SNEGSKA (reference sequence). The CDR3 covers 14 residues. This chain's CDR3 is CSARGLGDNTEAFF.